The rows below give T cell receptor beta chains drawn from one sample of a study of T-cell reconstitution after alpha-beta-depleted transplantation in children. TCRdb passed the PCR reads through MiXCR, listing each CDR3 protein once. The sample comprises 900,000 or so distinct CDR3 sequences, less than 20% of which are singletons, and roughly 5% rests with the top ten. The sequenced sample was PBMCs, mostly from graft donor cells, obtained 360 days after TCRalphabeta/CD19-depleted stem cell transplant. All receptors derive from a male patient aged 10 to 17 who had a stem cell transplant for acute lymphoblastic leukemia, so the T cells may come from the graft donor. The CDR3 runs from the conserved cysteine through the conserved F or W. The D gene is left open where the match is weak. Rows give clone size only sometimes, using once, few, many, or a class for an expanded clone.

V gene	D gene	clone size	J gene	CDR3 protein	CDR3 DNA
TRBV6-5	TRBD1	NA	TRBJ1-2	CASSHFRDRGHRGYTF	TGTGCCAGCAGTCACTTCCGGGACAGGGGGCATCGAGGCTACACCTTC
TRBV4-1	NA	NA	TRBJ2-7	CASSRGLLTDPYEQYF	TGCGCCAGCAGCCGGGGGTTATTGACAGACCCCTACGAGCAGTACTTC
TRBV15	NA	few	TRBJ2-1	CATSRVRKAALSYNEQFF	TGTGCCACCAGCAGAGTGCGGAAAGCGGCACTCTCCTACAATGAGCAGTTCTTC
TRBV19	TRBD1	NA	TRBJ2-1	CASSTRGQGVYNEQFF	TGTGCCAGTAGTACCAGGGGACAGGGAGTTTACAATGAGCAGTTCTTC
TRBV7-6	TRBD2	NA	TRBJ2-3	CASSLEREGSTDTQYF	TGTGCCAGCAGCTTAGAGCGGGAGGGCAGTACAGATACGCAGTATTTT
TRBV5-1	TRBD1	few	TRBJ1-1	CASSLFSSGGSGTEAFF	TGCGCCAGCAGCTTGTTTTCGTCAGGGGGCTCGGGTACTGAAGCTTTCTTT
TRBV18	NA	few	TRBJ2-7	CASSSSRDEQYF	TGTGCCAGCTCTAGTAGCCGGGACGAGCAGTACTTC
TRBV10-3	NA	few	TRBJ2-1	CAISERATGVVHEQFF	TGTGCCATCAGTGAAAGGGCCACGGGGGTCGTCCATGAGCAGTTCTTC
TRBV24-1	NA	few	TRBJ1-2	CATSDRQYPYGYTF	TGTGCCACCAGTGATCGACAGTACCCATATGGCTACACCTTC
TRBV3-1	NA	NA	TRBJ2-7	CASSQDLDTYEQYF	TGTGCCAGCAGCCAAGATCTGGATACCTACGAGCAGTACTTC
TRBV29-1	NA	few	TRBJ2-1	CSAFATGGPWNEQFF	TGCAGCGCTTTTGCTACGGGTGGCCCTTGGAATGAGCAGTTCTTC
TRBV5-1	NA	NA	TRBJ2-2	CASSLVGGHTTGELFF	TGCGCCAGCAGCTTGGTAGGCGGGCACACCACCGGGGAGCTGTTTTTT
TRBV7-6	NA	NA	TRBJ1-5	CASSLGDRSYSNQPQHF	TGTGCCAGCAGCTTAGGTGACAGAAGCTATAGCAATCAGCCCCAGCATTTT
TRBV20-1	NA	NA	TRBJ2-3	CSAWGPGTQYF	TGCAGTGCATGGGGGCCAGGTACGCAGTATTTT
TRBV28	NA	NA	TRBJ2-5	CASISSRQVLETQYF	TGTGCCAGCATTTCCAGTCGACAGGTTTTGGAGACCCAGTACTTC
TRBV6-1	TRBD2	NA	TRBJ2-1	CASSELAGLSYNEQFF	TGTGCCAGCAGTGAGCTAGCGGGACTCTCCTACAATGAGCAGTTCTTC
TRBV5-1	NA	many	TRBJ2-1	CASSPGLYNEQFF	TGTGCCAGCAGCCCGGGGTTATACAATGAGCAGTTCTTC
TRBV21-1	NA	few	TRBJ1-5	CASGLGQGEQSNQPQHF	TGTGCCAGCGGACTGGGACAGGGCGAGCAGAGCAATCAGCCCCAGCATTTT
TRBV25-1	NA	many	TRBJ2-7	CASSFPRVGFYEQYF	TGTGCCAGCAGTTTCCCCCGGGTCGGATTCTACGAGCAGTACTTC
TRBV3-1	TRBD2	many	TRBJ2-3	CASSPQKSSGRAQDTQYF	TGTGCCAGCAGTCCCCAAAAGAGTAGCGGGAGGGCCCAGGATACGCAGTATTTT
TRBV7-6	NA	many	TRBJ1-5	CASSLADSNQPQHF	TGTGCCAGCAGCTTAGCAGATAGCAATCAGCCCCAGCATTTT
TRBV20-1	NA	few	TRBJ2-5	CSARTTPRNQETQYF	TGCAGTGCTAGAACTACCCCTCGGAATCAAGAGACCCAGTACTTC
TRBV10-3	NA	many	TRBJ2-5	CAISEAGQTQYF	TGTGCCATCAGTGAGGCCGGACAGACCCAGTACTTC
TRBV12-3/TRBV12-4	NA	few	TRBJ2-7	CASSSRPRDAYEQYF	TGTGCCAGCAGTTCCCGACCTAGGGACGCCTACGAGCAGTACTTC
TRBV5-6	TRBD2	few	TRBJ2-2	CASSLAVSGTNTGELFF	TGTGCCAGCAGCTTGGCCGTGAGCGGGACCAACACCGGGGAGCTGTTTTTT
TRBV20-1	NA	few	TRBJ2-2	CSARGLTNTGELFF	TGCAGTGCTAGGGGCCTCACGAACACCGGGGAGCTGTTTTTT
TRBV7-8	TRBD1	few	TRBJ1-2	CASSLALTTGVGYGYTF	TGTGCCAGCAGCTTAGCGCTAACCACAGGGGTTGGCTATGGCTACACCTTC
TRBV19	NA	few	TRBJ2-4	CASSMGEKGLAKNIQYF	TGTGCCAGTAGTATGGGGGAGAAGGGTCTAGCCAAAAACATTCAGTACTTC
TRBV20-1	NA	few	TRBJ1-3	CSARVGTSGNTIYF	TGCAGTGCTAGAGTAGGAACCTCTGGAAACACCATATATTTT
TRBV5-1	NA	many	TRBJ2-3	CASSLGPPADTQYF	TGCGCCAGCAGCTTGGGGCCCCCGGCAGATACGCAGTATTTT
TRBV5-1	NA	NA	TRBJ2-1	CASSALAQMRSSYNEQFF	TGCGCCAGCAGTGCGCTAGCGCAAATGAGGAGCTCCTACAATGAGCAGTTCTTC
TRBV5-5	NA	many	TRBJ2-1	CASSLDPRPSYNEQFF	TGTGCCAGCAGCTTGGACCCGAGGCCCTCCTACAATGAGCAGTTCTTC
TRBV24-1	NA	few	TRBJ2-1	CATSDLEAGSYNEQFF	TGTGCCACCAGTGATTTAGAGGCGGGCTCCTACAATGAGCAGTTCTTC